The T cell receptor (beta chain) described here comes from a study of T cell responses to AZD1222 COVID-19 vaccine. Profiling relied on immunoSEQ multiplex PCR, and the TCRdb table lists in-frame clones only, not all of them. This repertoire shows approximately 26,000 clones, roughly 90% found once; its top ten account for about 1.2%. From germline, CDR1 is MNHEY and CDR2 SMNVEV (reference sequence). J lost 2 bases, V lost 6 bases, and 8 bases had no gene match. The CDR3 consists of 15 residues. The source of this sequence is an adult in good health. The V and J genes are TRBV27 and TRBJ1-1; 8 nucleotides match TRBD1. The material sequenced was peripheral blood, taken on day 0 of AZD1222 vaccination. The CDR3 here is CASRLRQGKNTEAFF. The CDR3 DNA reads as TGTGCCAGCAGGCTTAGACAGGGGAAAAACACTGAAGCTTTCTTT.